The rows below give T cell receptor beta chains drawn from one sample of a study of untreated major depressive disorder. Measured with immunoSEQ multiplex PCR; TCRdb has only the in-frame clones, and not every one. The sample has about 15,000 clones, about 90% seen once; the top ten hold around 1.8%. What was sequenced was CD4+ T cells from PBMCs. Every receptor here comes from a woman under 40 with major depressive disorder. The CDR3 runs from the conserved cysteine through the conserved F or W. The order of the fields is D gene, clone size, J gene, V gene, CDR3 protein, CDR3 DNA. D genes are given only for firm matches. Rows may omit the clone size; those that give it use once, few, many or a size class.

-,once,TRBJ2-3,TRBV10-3,CAISDSSGTDTQYF,TGTGCCATCAGTGATTCAAGCGGGACAGATACGCAGTATTTT
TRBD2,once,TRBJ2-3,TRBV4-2,CASSQVGSGAQKDTQYF,TGTGCCAGCAGCCAAGTCGGTAGCGGGGCCCAAAAAGATACGCAGTATTTT
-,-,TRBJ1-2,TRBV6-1,CASSEGFGTRYGYTF,TGTGCCAGCAGTGAGGGGTTCGGGACAAGATATGGCTACACCTTC
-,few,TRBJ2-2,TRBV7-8,CASRKPRGTGELFF,TGTGCCAGCAGGAAACCCCGAGGGACCGGGGAGCTGTTTTTT
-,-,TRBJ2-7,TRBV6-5,CASSYRGLSYEQYF,TGTGCCAGCAGTTACCGGGGCCTCTCCTACGAGCAGTACTTC
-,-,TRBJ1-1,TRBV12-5,CASGLVPGGRSTEAFF,TGTGCTAGTGGTTTGGTGCCAGGAGGAAGGTCCACTGAAGCTTTCTTT
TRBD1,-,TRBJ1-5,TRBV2,CASRPGQGGQPQHF,TGTGCCAGCAGACCCGGACAGGGCGGCCAGCCCCAGCATTTT
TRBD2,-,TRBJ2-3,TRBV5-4,CASSGGSGRVPDTQYF,TGTGCCAGCAGCGGGGGTAGCGGGAGGGTGCCAGATACGCAGTATTTT
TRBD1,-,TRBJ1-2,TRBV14,CASSQDLLTGTGSGYTF,TGTGCCAGCAGCCAAGACCTCCTTACCGGGACAGGGTCTGGCTACACCTTC
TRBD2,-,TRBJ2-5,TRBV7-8,CASSPRTSGGEETQYF,TGTGCCAGCAGCCCAAGGACTAGCGGGGGGGAAGAGACCCAGTACTTC
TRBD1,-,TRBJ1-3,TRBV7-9,CASSLGGTDVGNTIYF,TGTGCCAGCAGCTTGGGTGGGACAGATGTTGGAAACACCATATATTTT
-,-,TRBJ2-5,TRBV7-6,CASSSRDRETQYF,TGTGCCAGCAGCTCACGGGATCGAGAGACCCAGTACTTC
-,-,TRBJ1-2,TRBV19,CASSPDGKYGYTF,TGTGCCAGTAGTCCGGACGGAAAATATGGCTACACCTTC
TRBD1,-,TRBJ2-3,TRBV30,CAFDRGLATDTQYF,TGTGCCTTTGACAGGGGGCTAGCAACAGATACGCAGTATTTT
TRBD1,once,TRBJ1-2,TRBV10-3,CAISQQGASVDGYTF,TGTGCCATCAGTCAACAGGGGGCATCGGTAGATGGCTACACCTTC
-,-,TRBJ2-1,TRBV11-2,CASSFTGLPSNEQFF,TGTGCCAGCAGCTTCACGGGACTGCCCTCCAATGAGCAGTTCTTC
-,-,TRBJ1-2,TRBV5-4,CASSLVGGYGYTF,TGTGCCAGCAGCTTGGTAGGGGGCTATGGCTACACCTTC
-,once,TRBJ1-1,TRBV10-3,CAISESAGKSAEAFF,TGTGCCATCAGTGAGTCCGCAGGAAAGAGCGCTGAAGCTTTCTTT
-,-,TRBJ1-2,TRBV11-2,CASSLQGNMLYGYTF,TGTGCCAGCAGCTTACAGGGGAATATGCTCTATGGCTACACCTTC
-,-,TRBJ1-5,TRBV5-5,CASSSLAGGNQPQHF,TGTGCCAGCAGCTCCCTTGCGGGGGGCAATCAGCCCCAGCATTTT
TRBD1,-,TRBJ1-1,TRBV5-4,CASSPNRGNTEAFF,TGTGCCAGCAGCCCGAACAGGGGGAACACTGAAGCTTTCTTT
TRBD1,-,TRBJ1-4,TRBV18,CASSPGTGGEKLFF,TGTGCCAGCTCACCAGGGACAGGGGGCGAAAAACTGTTTTTT
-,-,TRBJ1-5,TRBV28,CASSRDPNQPQHF,TGTGCCAGCAGCCGGGACCCCAATCAGCCCCAGCATTTT
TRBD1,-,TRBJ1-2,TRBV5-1,CASSLGGTELNYGYTF,TGCGCCAGCAGCTTGGGTGGGACAGAGCTTAACTATGGCTACACCTTC
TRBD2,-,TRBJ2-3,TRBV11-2,CASSSLRLAGDTQYF,TGTGCCAGCAGTTCCCTGCGGCTAGCGGGAGATACGCAGTATTTT
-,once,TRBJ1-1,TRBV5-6,CASSSVAGRGRTEAFF,TGTGCCAGCAGTTCAGTAGCAGGGCGGGGTCGCACTGAAGCTTTCTTT
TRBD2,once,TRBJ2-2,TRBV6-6,CASSFSGSNTGELFF,TGTGCCAGCAGTTTTAGCGGGAGTAACACCGGGGAGCTGTTTTTT
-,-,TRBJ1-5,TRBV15,CATSRRQFNQPQHF,TGTGCCACCAGCAGACGACAGTTCAATCAGCCCCAGCATTTT
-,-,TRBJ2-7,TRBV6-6,CASSYPVTHEQYF,TGTGCCAGCAGTTATCCCGTAACACACGAGCAGTACTTC
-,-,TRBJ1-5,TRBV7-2,CASSLESSALNQPQHF,TGTGCCAGCAGCTTAGAGAGTTCGGCTCTCAATCAGCCCCAGCATTTT
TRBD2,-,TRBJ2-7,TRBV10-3,CATKKRDDTYEQYF,TGTGCCACCAAAAAGCGGGATGATACCTACGAGCAGTACTTC
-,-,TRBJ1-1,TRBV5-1,CASSLAGAGKNTEAFF,TGCGCCAGCAGCTTGGCGGGGGCAGGGAAGAACACTGAAGCTTTCTTT
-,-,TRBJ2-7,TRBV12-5,CASGSAYEQYF,TGTGCTAGTGGGAGCGCGTACGAGCAGTACTTC
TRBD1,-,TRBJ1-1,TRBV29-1,CSVWTGVNTEAFF,TGCAGCGTTTGGACAGGGGTGAACACTGAAGCTTTCTTT
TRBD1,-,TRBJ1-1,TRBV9,CASSEGRQGGRAFF,TGTGCCAGCAGCGAGGGGAGACAGGGAGGACGAGCTTTCTTT
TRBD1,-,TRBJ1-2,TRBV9,CASSVGQGLTYGYTF,TGTGCCAGCAGCGTAGGACAGGGCTTGACTTATGGCTACACCTTC
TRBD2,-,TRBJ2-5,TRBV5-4,CASSLAGGGETQYF,TGTGCCAGCAGCCTAGCGGGAGGGGGTGAGACCCAGTACTTC
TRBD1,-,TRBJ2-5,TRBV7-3,CASSLTGGYETQYF,TGTGCCAGCAGCTTAACAGGGGGCTACGAGACCCAGTACTTC
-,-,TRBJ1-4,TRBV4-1,CASSQVKLLNEKLFF,TGCGCCAGCAGCCAAGTAAAACTGCTTAATGAAAAACTGTTTTTT
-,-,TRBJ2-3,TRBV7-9,CASSLVTPGFDTQYF,TGTGCCAGCAGCTTAGTAACCCCCGGGTTTGATACGCAGTATTTT
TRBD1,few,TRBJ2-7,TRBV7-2,CASSLDGTGDEQYF,TGTGCCAGCAGCTTAGACGGGACAGGGGACGAGCAGTACTTC
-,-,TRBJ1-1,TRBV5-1,CASSLGDFLNTEAFF,TGCGCCAGCAGCTTGGGAGATTTTCTCAACACTGAAGCTTTCTTT
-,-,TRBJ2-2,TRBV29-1,CSVQGQGNTGELFF,TGCAGCGTCCAAGGGCAGGGAAACACCGGGGAGCTGTTTTTT
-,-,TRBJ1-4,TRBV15,CATSRDFRRATNEKLFF,TGTGCCACCAGCAGAGATTTCCGGCGTGCAACTAATGAAAAACTGTTTTTT
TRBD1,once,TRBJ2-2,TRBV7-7,CASSQQGADTGELFF,TGTGCCAGCAGCCAGCAGGGGGCGGACACCGGGGAGCTGTTTTTT
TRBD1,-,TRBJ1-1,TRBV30,CAWTRTGDYTEAFF,TGTGCCTGGACCCGGACAGGGGACTACACTGAAGCTTTCTTT
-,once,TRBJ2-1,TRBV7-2,CASSLGGRGSYNEQFF,TGTGCCAGCAGCTTAGGGGGCAGGGGTTCCTACAATGAGCAGTTCTTC
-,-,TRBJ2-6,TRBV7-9,CASSRRTSSGANVLTF,TGTGCCAGCAGCCGAAGGACCAGCTCTGGGGCCAACGTCCTGACTTTC
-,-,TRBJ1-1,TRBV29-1,CSVEARYRGTEAFF,TGCAGCGTTGAAGCCCGTTACCGGGGGACTGAAGCTTTCTTT
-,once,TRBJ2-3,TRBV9,CASSQRGWGDTQYF,TGTGCCAGCAGCCAAAGGGGTTGGGGGGATACGCAGTATTTT